These 29 T cell receptor beta chains share one sample of origin, sequenced in a study of blood T cells in healthy people across ages. A second PCR, run for roughly 7 to 11 cycles, used a sample-barcoded 5' primer plus a J-beta primer mix. TCRdb fed the 5' RACE reads into MiXCR, producing one record per CDR3 protein. The table includes hundreds of thousands of distinct CDR3 sequences, over 40% detected once. The sample taken for sequencing was blood. Every receptor here comes from a woman of 80 years or more in good health.

The V and J genes are TRBV7-2 and TRBJ2-7, with D tentatively TRBD1 (6 bases). The germline gives CDR1 SGHTA, CDR2 FQGNSA. V was cut by 5 bases and J by 3 bases, with 17 bases left in between. This CDR3 is 15 amino acids long. The CDR3 sequence: CASSINPGHFYEQYF. The DNA of the CDR3 is TGTGCCAGCAGCATCAACCCGGGACACTTCTACGAGCAGTACTTC.

This clonotype was detected ten times or more. The V gene is TRBV9, the J gene TRBJ2-1; TRBD2 agrees at 9 bases. The CDR3 extends over 15 amino acids. Trimming at V came to 6 bases and at J to 10 bases, leaving 14 bases not matched to a gene. The germline V gene has CDR1 SGDLS and CDR2 YYNGEE. Here the CDR3 reads CASTPYSGRVNEQFF. The CDR3 DNA is TGTGCCAGCACCCCATATAGCGGGAGAGTTAACGAGCAGTTCTTC.

On this clonotype itself: At one end, the junction sequence differs from germline, possibly due to a read error. The V call is TRBV4-3, the J call TRBJ1-1; D is unresolved. The V gene's germline CDR1 is LGHNA and CDR2 YSLEER. The CDR3 loop spans 18 amino acids. CDR3 DNA: TGCGCCAGTAGCCCCCGAGTGGGTAGCAACGATTTCTTCACTGAAGCTTTCTTT. The encoded protein is CASSPRVGSNDFFTEAFF.

The V call is TRBV7-2, the J call TRBJ2-6, with D perhaps matching TRBD2 (6 bases). V shed 6 bases and J shed 0 bases, with 12 bases lying between them. The CDR3 contains 16 residues. Germline lookup yields CDR1 SGHTA and CDR2 FQGNSA. The CDR3 spells CASSPRGNSGANVLTF. Written as DNA, the CDR3 is TGTGCCAGCAGTCCCCGGGGGAACTCTGGGGCCAACGTCCTGACTTTC.

The chain uses TRBV3-1 and TRBJ2-4, with unresolved D. The V and J ends lost 4 bases and 7 bases respectively, with 8 bases between them. The CDR3 covers 12 residues. Germline-derived CDR1 and CDR2 are LGHDT and YNNKEL (reference sequence). The CDR3 reads CASSLVQNIQYF. As DNA, the CDR3 is TGTGCCAGCAGCCTAGTTCAGAACATTCAGTACTTC.

This rearrangement joins TRBV29-1 to TRBJ2-7, with 8 bases lining up with TRBD1. The CDR3 runs 14 residues. The ends lost 7 bases at V and 6 bases at J; junction bases unmatched: 14. Germline V gives CDR1 SQVTM, CDR2 ANQGSEA. CDR3 DNA sequence: TGCAGCGCCCTACTTGGGCAGGGGGCGGGCGAGCAGTACTTC. This encodes CSALLGQGAGEQYF.

The chain is built from TRBV25-1 and TRBJ1-4, with D possibly TRBD1 on 6 matching bases. The V gene lost 1 base and the J gene lost 7 bases, with 13 bases spanning the gap. This CDR3 is 15 amino acids long. CDR1 MGHDK and CDR2 SYGVNS come from the germline V gene. The CDR3 DNA is TGTGCCAGCAGTGAATCTACAGGGAGGAGTGAAAAACTGTTTTTT. Amino acid sequence: CASSESTGRSEKLFF. The complete variable domain, with remaining parts taken from reference TRBV25-1 and TRBJ1-4, reads EADIYQTPRYLVIGTGKKITLECSQTMGHDKMYWYQQDPGMELHLIHYSYGVNSTEKGDLSSESTVSRIRTEHFPLTLESARPSHTSQYLCASSESTGRSEKLFFGSGTQLSVL.

The chain carries TRBV7-2 and TRBJ2-1; 8 nucleotides agree with TRBD2. The ends lost 1 base at V and 9 bases at J; junction bases unmatched: 11. The CDR3 runs to 16 residues. Germline V gene lookup returns CDR1 SGHTA and CDR2 FQGNSA. The CDR3 region has the DNA TGTGCCAGCAGCTTAGTGTCCTCCGGGACTAGAAGTGAGCAGTTCTTC. Translation: CASSLVSSGTRSEQFF.

The genes are TRBV25-1 and TRBJ1-1; a possible D gene is TRBD1 (5 bases). The CDR3 runs to 16 residues. Germline V gene sequence: CDR1 MGHDK, CDR2 SYGVNS. The V gene lost 5 bases and the J gene lost 4 bases, with 20 bases spanning the gap. The chain's CDR3 is CASSLPQAGRGTEAFF. The CDR3 nucleotides read TGTGCCAGCAGTTTACCCCAGGCAGGGCGCGGCACTGAAGCTTTCTTT.

This clonotype has at least ten counts. This chain connects TRBV12-3 or TRBV12-4 to TRBJ1-5; D unclear. The CDR3 extends over 13 amino acids. The V end was cut by 5 bases, the J end by 3 bases, with 8 bases between. CDR3 in DNA: TGTGCCAGCAGTCTAAGGACCAATCAGCCCCAGCATTTT. As protein: CASSLRTNQPQHF.

This clonotype was seen at least ten times. CDR3 DNA: TGCGCCAGCAGCCGTACCCCGGGACTTCAAGAGAATGGCTACACCTTC. Translation gives CASSRTPGLQENGYTF. The chain recombines TRBV5-1 with TRBJ1-2; TRBD1 is a possible D gene (5 bases). Germline values: CDR1 SGHRS, CDR2 YFSETQ. V was pared by 4 bases and J by 6 bases, with 22 bases between. CDR3 length equals 16 residues.

The V gene is TRBV27, the J gene TRBJ2-1; D unclear. Germline V CDR1 and CDR2: MNHEY, SMNVEV (reference sequence). Deletions cut 2 bases from V and 8 bases from J, with 7 bases between. The CDR3 is made up of 12 amino acids. The CDR3 loop reads CASSLGVHEQFF. CDR3 coding DNA: TGTGCCAGCAGTTTAGGTGTCCATGAGCAGTTCTTC.

This clonotype was seen ten or more times. The gene calls are TRBV3-1 and TRBJ2-5; unclear D gene. With 4 bases removed from V and 5 bases from J, the gap between germline ends came to 11 bases. Germline V gives CDR1 LGHDT, CDR2 YNNKEL (reference sequence). The CDR3 sequence is 13 residues long. The CDR3 DNA reads as TGTGCCAGCAGCCCAACCATGAAGGAGACCCAGTACTTC. Amino acids: CASSPTMKETQYF.

The CDR3 DNA follows: TGTGCCAGCAGCGTAGCCCACGATGCGGCCGGGGGGACAGATACGCAGTATTTT. Translated: CASSVAHDAAGGTDTQYF. The chain uses TRBV9 and TRBJ2-3, with 7 nucleotides matching TRBD2. Germline trimming cut 0 bases from V and 3 bases from J; bases unmatched to any gene: 13. This CDR3 is 18 amino acids long. Germline-derived CDR1 and CDR2 are SGDLS and YYNGEE. The full variable domain, completed using reference TRBV9 and TRBJ2-3, is DSGVTQTPKHLITATGQRVTLRCSPRSGDLSVYWYQQSLDQGLQFLIQYYNGEERAKGNILERFSAQQFPDLHSELNLSSLELGDSALYFCASSVAHDAAGGTDTQYFGPGTRLTVL.

This clonotype was seen repeatedly, ten times or more. The chain links TRBV5-1 to TRBJ1-6; D might be TRBD1 (5 bases). The CDR3 totals 16 residues. Germline values: CDR1 SGHRS, CDR2 YFSETQ. The V end lost 0 bases, the J end lost 6 bases, and 13 bases lay between the germline ends. CDR3 in amino acids: CASSLDSGPGNSPLHF. The CDR3 nucleotides are TGCGCCAGCAGCTTGGATTCGGGGCCGGGTAATTCACCCCTCCACTTT.

The chain couples TRBV6-1 to TRBJ1-5; D is possibly TRBD1 (5 bases). The V and J ends lost 2 bases and 15 bases respectively, with 14 bases between them. This CDR3 is 12 amino acids long. CDR1 MNHNS and CDR2 SASEGT come from the germline V gene. CDR3 in amino acids: CASSENRGVVHF. CDR3 nucleotides: TGTGCCAGCAGTGAAAATCGGGGGGTCGTGCATTTT.

About this clonotype: Given a much more abundant clone one base away, this may be a read error. The chain is built from TRBV5-1 and TRBJ2-3; the match to TRBD2 covers 8 bases. The CDR3 has 14 residues. Germline-derived CDR1 and CDR2 are SGHRS and YFSETQ. J was trimmed by 5 bases and V by 4 bases; bases with no gene match: 6. CDR3 sequence: CASSVDLAGDTQYF. The CDR3 bases are TGCGCCAGCAGCGTGGATCTAGCGGGAGATACGCAGTATTTT.

The chain carries TRBV7-2 and TRBJ1-2; tentatively, D is TRBD1 (5 bases). From germline, CDR1 is SGHTA and CDR2 FQGNSA. There are 15 residues in the CDR3. V was cut by 5 bases and J by 8 bases, with 21 bases left in between. CDR3 in amino acids: CASSPRSRDSRGYTF. CDR3 sequence (DNA): TGTGCCAGCAGCCCCCGTTCGCGAGACAGCAGAGGCTACACCTTC. The entire variable domain, with the rest obtained from reference TRBV7-2 and TRBJ1-2, is as follows: GAGVSQSPSNKVTEKGKDVELRCDPISGHTALYWYRQSLGQGLEFLIYFQGNSAPDKSGLPSDRFSAERTGGSVSTLTIQRTQQEDSAVYLCASSPRSRDSRGYTFGSGTRLTVV.

In its sample, this clonotype was seen once. The rearrangement uses TRBV24-1 and TRBJ2-1; D gene ambiguous. Germline CDR1 reads KGHDR; CDR2 reads SFDVKD. V dropped 6 bases and J dropped 10 bases, with 18 bases sitting between them. This CDR3 region has 14 residues. The CDR3, as DNA: TGTGCCACCAGTCCCCAGTTTAACAGCTGGGAGCAGTTCTTC. This encodes CATSPQFNSWEQFF.

The rearrangement uses TRBV13 and TRBJ2-1, with unresolved D. The ends were cut back, 1 base at V and 10 bases at J, with 8 bases in the middle. Germline V CDR1 and CDR2: PRHDT, FYEKMQ (reference sequence). The CDR3 spans 12 residues. CDR3 in amino acids: CASSLETEEQFF. CDR3 sequence (DNA): TGTGCCAGCAGCTTAGAGACCGAAGAGCAGTTCTTC.

The chain carries TRBV6-5 and TRBJ2-1; 7 bases map to TRBD1. Germline loops: CDR1 MNHEY, CDR2 SVGAGI. The CDR3 consists of 15 residues. V lost 5 bases to trimming and J lost 3 bases; unmatched junction nucleotides: 7. The CDR3 nucleotides read TGTGCCAGCAGTCTTAACAGGGGTCGCTACAATGAGCAGTTCTTC. Encoded protein: CASSLNRGRYNEQFF.

This clonotype was detected a few times. V gene TRBV4-2 combines with J gene TRBJ1-3, with D perhaps TRBD1 (6 bases). With 0 bases removed from V and 7 bases from J, the gap between germline ends came to 16 bases. The CDR3 length is 16 residues. CDR1 and CDR2 (germline): LGHNA, YNFKEQ. In DNA, the CDR3 is TGTGCCAGCAGCCAAGATAGGCAGGGGCTATCGAACACCATATATTTT. It specifies CASSQDRQGLSNTIYF.

The V gene is TRBV12-3 or TRBV12-4, the J gene TRBJ1-5; a possible D gene is TRBD1 (6 bases). The CDR3 spans 15 residues. The V end was cut by 1 base, the J end by 6 bases, with 13 bases between. CDR3 nucleotides: TGTGCCAGCAGTTTAGGAACAGGGTTAAGTCAGCCCCAGCATTTT. Its protein product is CASSLGTGLSQPQHF.

V gene TRBV7-2 combines with J gene TRBJ2-5; TRBD1 agrees at 9 bases. The V gene end was trimmed by 6 bases and the J gene end by 4 bases; junction bases not matched to a gene: 9. Germline CDR1 reads SGHTA; CDR2 reads FQGNSA. This CDR3 has 15 residues. CDR3 in amino acids: CASRYRTGAAETQYF. DNA of the CDR3: TGTGCCAGCAGATACAGGACAGGGGCGGCAGAGACCCAGTACTTC.

The chain employs TRBV27 and TRBJ2-1; 7 nucleotides line up with TRBD2. Germline V lookup: CDR1 MNHEY, CDR2 SMNVEV (reference sequence). This CDR3 is 15 amino acids long. With V trimmed by 4 bases and J by 5 bases, 8 bases remained unmatched. The CDR3 sequence: CASSYWGGGNNEQFF. The CDR3 region has the DNA TGTGCCAGCAGTTATTGGGGGGGGGGAAACAATGAGCAGTTCTTC.

The V call is TRBV4-2, the J call TRBJ2-1, with D possibly matching TRBD1 (6 bases). From germline, CDR1 is LGHNA and CDR2 YNFKEQ. V lost 0 bases, J lost 4 bases, and 19 bases lay in between. The CDR3 extends over 18 amino acids. The CDR3 loop reads CASSQDSGWDTDYNEQFF. The CDR3 DNA sequence: TGTGCCAGCAGCCAAGACTCAGGGTGGGACACCGATTACAATGAGCAGTTCTTC.

The chain employs TRBV12-3 or TRBV12-4 and TRBJ1-6; weak D call: TRBD1 (5 bases). Trimming stripped 6 bases from V and 10 bases from J, with 16 bases between. This CDR3 spans 14 amino acids. The CDR3 region has the DNA TGTGCCAGCAGCTCGGGCCAGAGGGACTCACCCCTCCACTTT. It codes for CASSSGQRDSPLHF.

V gene TRBV30 combines with J gene TRBJ1-2; D remains ambiguous. Deletions cut 2 bases from V and 8 bases from J, with 12 bases between. The CDR3 runs to 12 residues. Germline CDR1 reads GTSNPN; CDR2 reads SVGIG (reference sequence). The chain's CDR3 is CAWSLQAGGYTF. The CDR3 DNA is TGTGCCTGGAGTCTCCAAGCCGGCGGCTACACCTTC.

The sample holds one count of this clonotype. The chain joins TRBV7-9 to TRBJ2-3; D is uncertain. The germline V gene encodes CDR1 SEHNR and CDR2 FQNEAQ (reference sequence). V shed 8 bases and J shed 2 bases, with 14 bases lying between them. CDR3 length: 14 residues. Here the CDR3 DNA reads TGTGCCAGCCGACACGGGTCTAACACAGATACGCAGTATTTT. Amino acid sequence: CASRHGSNTDTQYF.